A selection of T cell receptor beta chains follows, all from one sample in a study of regulatory T cells in long-lasting Graves disease. One entry per CDR3 protein results from TCRdb running MiXCR on the multiplex PCR reads. The table includes some 440,000 distinct CDR3 sequences, 20% to 25% detected once. Sequenced here: peripheral blood mononuclear cells (PBMCs), sampled when the disease was refractory, from a patient treated with antithyroid drugs. The receptor set was obtained from a female donor with Graves disease. Each CDR3 is given with its conserved first and last residue. Fields, in order: D gene, clone size, J gene, V gene, CDR3 protein, CDR3 DNA. The D gene is left open where the match is weak. Expanded clones are given a class, and other clones once, few, many or no size at all.

. | . | TRBJ2-7 | TRBV25-1 | CASRGRPYEQYF | TGTGCCAGCAGGGGCAGACCCTACGAGCAGTACTTC
TRBD1 | few | TRBJ2-3 | TRBV20-1 | CSAEDRGDTDTQYF | TGCAGTGCTGAGGACAGGGGCGACACAGATACGCAGTATTTT
. | . | TRBJ1-1 | TRBV5-4 | CASRRGENTEAFF | TGTGCCAGCAGGAGGGGGGAGAACACTGAAGCTTTCTTT
TRBD1 | . | TRBJ2-7 | TRBV5-6 | CASSPDRELFYEQYF | TGTGCCAGCAGCCCCGACAGGGAACTTTTCTACGAGCAGTACTTC
TRBD1 | many | TRBJ2-7 | TRBV2 | CASSEGQGAGEQYF | TGTGCCAGCAGTGAAGGTCAGGGGGCTGGCGAGCAGTACTTC
. | few | TRBJ2-1 | TRBV19 | CASSGTADFYNEQFF | TGTGCCAGTAGTGGGACTGCAGACTTCTACAATGAGCAGTTCTTC
TRBD1 | . | TRBJ2-1 | TRBV20-1 | CSARPGQVYNEQFF | TGCAGTGCGAGACCGGGACAGGTCTACAATGAGCAGTTCTTC
. | . | TRBJ2-3 | TRBV27 | CASSFGVTDTQYF | TGTGCCAGCAGTTTCGGAGTCACAGATACGCAGTATTTT
. | few | TRBJ2-7 | TRBV28 | CASSLGLTSYEQYF | TGTGCCAGCAGTTTAGGCCTGACCTCCTACGAGCAGTACTTC
TRBD2 | many | TRBJ2-5 | TRBV6-9 | CASSYRAGQETQYF | TGTGCCAGCAGTTACCGAGCGGGGCAAGAGACCCAGTACTTC
TRBD2 | . | TRBJ2-5 | TRBV25-1 | CASRSLAEEQETQYF | TGTGCCAGCAGAAGTCTAGCGGAGGAACAAGAGACCCAGTACTTC
TRBD2 | . | TRBJ2-5 | TRBV30 | CAWSKREGQETQYF | TGTGCCTGGAGTAAGCGGGAAGGGCAAGAGACCCAGTACTTC
. | many | TRBJ1-5 | TRBV2 | CASSEGRGQPQHF | TGTGCCAGCAGTGAAGGGCGCGGTCAGCCCCAGCATTTT
. | . | TRBJ2-6 | TRBV11-1 | CASSSPEGRWAGANVLTF | TGTGCCAGCAGCTCCCCCGAAGGCCGCTGGGCGGGGGCCAACGTCCTGACTTTC
TRBD1 | . | TRBJ1-2 | TRBV28 | CASRRQGGNYGYTF | TGTGCCAGCAGACGTCAGGGGGGGAACTATGGCTACACCTTC
. | many | TRBJ1-1 | TRBV6-5 | CASSFRERSTEAFF | TGTGCCAGCAGTTTCAGGGAGAGGAGCACTGAAGCTTTCTTT
. | few | TRBJ1-4 | TRBV10-3 | CAISESAQAGEKLFF | TGTGCCATCAGTGAGTCCGCCCAAGCGGGTGAAAAACTGTTTTTT
. | few | TRBJ2-5 | TRBV28 | CASSSEREQETQYF | TGTGCCAGCAGTTCCGAGAGGGAGCAAGAGACCCAGTACTTC
. | many | TRBJ2-7 | TRBV6-5 | CASSYSVHAPYEQYF | TGTGCCAGCAGTTACTCGGTCCACGCCCCCTACGAGCAGTACTTC
. | many | TRBJ2-7 | TRBV20-1 | CSAGAVHRGSYEQYF | TGCAGTGCTGGGGCGGTTCATCGGGGATCCTACGAGCAGTACTTC
. | many | TRBJ1-1 | TRBV27 | CASSPGTTNTEAFF | TGTGCCAGCAGCCCCGGGACAACGAACACTGAAGCTTTCTTT
. | few | TRBJ2-7 | TRBV20-1 | CSAGREYEQYF | TGCAGTGCTGGACGGGAATACGAGCAGTACTTC
TRBD1 | . | TRBJ2-3 | TRBV6-2/TRBV6-3 | CASNLGQGGADTQYF | TGTGCCAGCAACTTAGGACAGGGAGGAGCAGATACGCAGTATTTT
. | . | TRBJ2-7 | TRBV5-1 | CASSFPGQYF | TGCGCCAGCAGCTTCCCCGGGCAGTACTTC
. | . | TRBJ2-7 | TRBV15 | CATSRGGEDSYEQYF | TGTGCCACCAGCAGAGGGGGGGAAGACAGTTACGAGCAGTACTTC
. | many | TRBJ1-1 | TRBV5-6 | CASSAGGTEAFEAFF | TGTGCCAGCAGCGCCGGGGGGACGGAGGCTTTTGAAGCTTTCTTT
. | . | TRBJ1-1 | TRBV18 | CASSPPYQGPNTEAFF | TGTGCCAGCTCACCACCGTATCAGGGGCCGAACACTGAAGCTTTCTTT
. | . | TRBJ2-7 | TRBV20-1 | CSARDSLGSSYEQYF | TGCAGTGCTAGAGATTCCCTCGGCAGCTCCTACGAGCAGTACTTC
TRBD1 | many | TRBJ2-2 | TRBV6-5 | CASSYSRTGHANTGELFF | TGTGCCAGCAGTTACTCGCGGACAGGTCATGCGAACACCGGGGAGCTGTTTTTT
. | many | TRBJ2-7 | TRBV5-1 | CASSLDRTDRRAYEQYF | TGTGCCAGCAGCTTAGATCGAACGGATCGCCGGGCCTACGAGCAGTACTTC
TRBD1 | many | TRBJ2-7 | TRBV28 | CASSEPGQGTYEQYF | TGTGCCAGCAGTGAGCCGGGACAGGGAACCTACGAGCAGTACTTC
. | . | TRBJ2-2 | TRBV7-3 | CASSLNPAGNTGELFF | TGTGCCAGCAGCTTAAATCCAGCGGGGAACACCGGGGAGCTGTTTTTT
. | . | TRBJ2-6 | TRBV7-2 | CASNSANSGANVLTF | TGTGCCAGCAACTCGGCCAACTCTGGGGCCAACGTCCTGACTTTC
. | . | TRBJ1-2 | TRBV7-9 | CASSLVGVSGYTF | TGTGCCAGCAGCTTAGTGGGTGTAAGCGGCTACACCTTC
TRBD2 | many | TRBJ2-7 | TRBV11-2 | CASSYETSGWVEQYF | TGTGCCAGCAGCTATGAGACTAGCGGATGGGTTGAGCAGTACTTC
. | few | TRBJ1-5 | TRBV6-1 | CASRGLAGETQHF | TGTGCCAGCAGGGGACTAGCGGGGGAGACCCAGCATTTT
TRBD2 | . | TRBJ2-1 | TRBV20-1 | CSASSGRAGFFGDSEQFF | TGCAGTGCTAGCAGCGGGAGGGCCGGTTTTTTTGGTGATAGTGAGCAGTTCTTC
TRBD1 | many | TRBJ2-7 | TRBV6-2/TRBV6-3 | CASSYGTGTYEQYF | TGTGCCAGCAGTTACGGGACAGGGACCTACGAGCAGTACTTC
TRBD1 | few | TRBJ1-2 | TRBV7-9 | CASRKETGLGFYYTF | TGTGCCAGCAGAAAGGAGACAGGGCTGGGTTTTTACTACACCTTC
TRBD2 | . | TRBJ2-7 | TRBV29-1 | CSVRAGTPPEQYF | TGCAGCGTTCGAGCGGGGACCCCACCCGAGCAGTACTTC
. | few | TRBJ1-3 | TRBV7-9 | CASSETTASSGNTIYF | TGTGCCAGCAGCGAAACGACAGCGAGCTCTGGAAACACCATATATTTT
TRBD2 | . | TRBJ2-2 | TRBV11-3 | CASSLLAGGFTGELFF | TGTGCCAGCAGCTTACTAGCGGGAGGATTTACCGGGGAGCTGTTTTTT
TRBD1 | . | TRBJ2-3 | TRBV29-1 | CSVRTGADTQYF | TGCAGCGTTCGGACAGGAGCAGATACGCAGTATTTT
. | few | TRBJ2-7 | TRBV20-1 | CSARDMAGYYEQYF | TGCAGTGCTAGAGATATGGCGGGTTACTACGAGCAGTACTTC
. | . | TRBJ1-1 | TRBV7-2 | CASSFKQQTRVFSRDTEAFF | TGTGCCAGCAGCTTCAAACAACAAACCAGGGTTTTCTCCAGGGACACTGAAGCTTTCTTT